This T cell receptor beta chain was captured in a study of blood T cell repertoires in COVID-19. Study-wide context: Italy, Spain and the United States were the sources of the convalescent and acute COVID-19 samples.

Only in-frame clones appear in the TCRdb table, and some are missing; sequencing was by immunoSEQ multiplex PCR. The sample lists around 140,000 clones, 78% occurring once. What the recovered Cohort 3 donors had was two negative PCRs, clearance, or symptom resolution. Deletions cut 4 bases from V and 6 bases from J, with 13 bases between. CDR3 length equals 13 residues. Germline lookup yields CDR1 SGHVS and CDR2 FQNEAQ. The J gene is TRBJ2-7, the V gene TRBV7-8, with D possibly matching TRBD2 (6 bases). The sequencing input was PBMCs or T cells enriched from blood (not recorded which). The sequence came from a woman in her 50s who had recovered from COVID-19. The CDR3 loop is CASSSVRGREQYV. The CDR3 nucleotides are TGTGCCAGCAGCTCCGTGCGGGGACGCGAGCAGTACGTC.